The next 30 T cell receptor beta chains were all read from a single sample in a study of cytomegalovirus exposure and HLA in healthy donors. The data were produced by immunoSEQ multiplex PCR, yet TCRdb's version contains in-frame clones alone and is incomplete. The sample lists some 84,000 clones; approximately 91% were seen once. The sample was PBMCs. The source of these receptors is a man between 25 and 39 years old in good health and CMV-seronegative.

The chain joins TRBV11-3 to TRBJ2-1, with a possible D match to TRBD2 (5 bases). Germline V lookup: CDR1 SGHNT, CDR2 YENEEA. Trimming removed 5 bases from V and 6 bases from J, with 17 bases in between. The CDR3 has 15 amino acids. The DNA of the CDR3 is TGTGCCAGCAGCATAACAGCACTAGATTCCAATGAGCAGTTCTTC. Amino acid sequence: CASSITALDSNEQFF.

CDR3 residues: CATIATRSPGIQFF. The CDR3 bases are TGTGCCACCATCGCTACCAGGTCCCCCGGTATCCAGTTCTTC. The chain uses TRBV5-6 and TRBJ2-1; D unclear. CDR3 length: 14 amino acids. V lost 9 bases and J lost 13, with 26 bases in between. Germline assignment: CDR1 SGHDT and CDR2 YYEEEE.

A note on this clone: Other DNA sequences from this sample encode an identical CDR3 as well. J is TRBJ2-2 and V is TRBV5-1, with 7 bases aligning to TRBD2. Per the germline V gene, CDR1 is SGHRS and CDR2 is YFSETQ. The length of the CDR3 is 14 residues. J was trimmed by 5 bases and V by 8 bases; bases with no gene match: 9. The CDR3 DNA reads TGCGCCAGTGGAAGCGGGATGAATACCGGGGAGCTGTTTTTT. Protein sequence: CASGSGMNTGELFF.

This chain uses TRBV6-4 with TRBJ1-4; D is uncertain. V was clipped by 6 bases and J by 0 bases, with 11 bases between them. Germline V gene data show CDR1 as MRHNA and CDR2 as SNTAGT. The CDR3 extends over 15 amino acids. The CDR3 nucleotides read TGTGCCAGCAGGGAGTCGGGAGCAACTAATGAAAAACTGTTTTTT. Translation: CASRESGATNEKLFF.

The chain combines TRBV9 with TRBJ2-3; tentatively, D is TRBD2 (5 bases). Trimming removed 4 bases from V and 2 bases from J, with 17 bases in between. CDR1 and CDR2 from the germline V gene are SGDLS and YYNGEE. This CDR3 spans 16 amino acids. The CDR3 reads CASSSGLRIDTDTQYF. The CDR3, as DNA: TGTGCCAGCAGCTCCGGACTTAGAATAGACACAGATACGCAGTATTTT.

V and J are TRBV9 and TRBJ1-3; D gene unclear. V shed 0 bases and J shed 2 bases, with 15 bases lying between them. CDR1 and CDR2 (germline): SGDLS, YYNGEE. There are 17 residues in the CDR3. The CDR3 sequence is CASSVVVDARPGNTIYF. CDR3 DNA sequence: TGTGCCAGCAGCGTAGTAGTCGATGCGAGGCCTGGAAACACCATATATTTT. Full variable domain (remainder filled in from reference TRBV9 and TRBJ1-3): DSGVTQTPKHLITATGQRVTLRCSPRSGDLSVYWYQQSLDQGLQFLIQYYNGEERAKGNILERFSAQQFPDLHSELNLSSLELGDSALYFCASSVVVDARPGNTIYFGEGSWLTVV.

The chain links TRBV6-5 to TRBJ2-7; the D gene is possibly TRBD1 (6 bases). Germline CDR1 and CDR2: MNHEY and SVGAGI. Trimming took 9 bases from V and 2 from J, leaving 11 bases between them. The CDR3 is made up of 12 amino acids. The CDR3 sequence is CASRTATYEQYF. The CDR3 DNA follows: TGTGCCAGTCGGACAGCCACCTACGAGCAGTACTTC.

V gene TRBV7-3 combines with J gene TRBJ2-5, with TRBD1 matching 10 bases. Losses at the gene ends were 2 bases for V and 4 bases for J; bases not matched to a gene: 7. This CDR3 comprises 16 residues. Germline lookup yields CDR1 SGHTA and CDR2 FQGTGA. The CDR3 bases are TGTGCCAGCAGCTTATCGGGACAGGGGCGGGGAGAGACCCAGTACTTC. The encoded protein is CASSLSGQGRGETQYF.

The gene calls are TRBV5-4 and TRBJ2-1, with D maybe TRBD1 (7 bases). This CDR3 region has 15 residues. Per germline, CDR1 SGHNT and CDR2 YYREEE (reference sequence). V gave up 1 base and J gave up 1 base, with 9 bases separating them. The CDR3 here is CASSLPGGSYNEQFF. The CDR3 DNA is TGTGCCAGCAGCTTGCCAGGGGGGTCCTACAATGAGCAGTTCTTC.

The rearrangement joins TRBV19 to TRBJ1-1, with D possibly matching TRBD1 (5 bases). The CDR3 spans 12 residues. V dropped 3 bases and J dropped 11 bases, with 13 bases sitting between them. Germline values: CDR1 LNHDA, CDR2 SQIVND (reference sequence). DNA of the CDR3: TGTGCCAGTAGTATGATTCAGGGTATGGCTTTCTTT. Protein sequence: CASSMIQGMAFF.

This clone was found once. The V gene is TRBV11-2, the J gene TRBJ2-1, with TRBD2 matching over 10 bases. Trimming took 8 bases from V and 4 from J; bases not matched to a gene: 5. The CDR3 has 14 amino acids. Germline V gives CDR1 SGHAT, CDR2 FQNNGV. The CDR3 region is CASGLAGAYNEQFF. The CDR3 bases are TGTGCCAGCGGGCTAGCGGGAGCTTACAATGAGCAGTTCTTC.

This clone was seen a single time. V and J are TRBV6-5 and TRBJ1-1, with 7 nucleotides matching TRBD1. The CDR3 runs 12 residues. J gave up 7 bases and V 6 bases, and 5 bases lay outside the gene matches. Germline V CDR1 and CDR2: MNHEY, SVGAGI. In nucleotides, the CDR3 is TGTGCCAGCAGCCCGACAGGGATTGAAGCTTTCTTT. The encoded protein is CASSPTGIEAFF.

This chain uses TRBV2 with TRBJ1-6; D gene ambiguous. The CDR3 is 15 residues long. Trimming took off 4 bases at V and 3 bases at J, with 10 bases between the two ends. Germline V gene data show CDR1 as SNHLY and CDR2 as FYNNEI. The CDR3 region is CASSVEAGYNSPLHF. The CDR3 nucleotides read TGTGCCAGCAGTGTGGAGGCAGGCTATAATTCACCCCTCCACTTT.

The chain joins TRBV7-2 to TRBJ1-1; no reliable D call. V lost 1 base to trimming and J lost 4 bases, with 13 bases between them. This CDR3 is 15 amino acids long. Germline CDR1 reads SGHTA; CDR2 reads FQGNSA. CDR3 residues: CASSLGRVPATEAFF. The CDR3 coding sequence is TGTGCCAGCAGCTTAGGACGGGTGCCTGCCACTGAAGCTTTCTTT. Based on the CDR3 plus reference TRBV7-2 and TRBJ1-1, the full variable domain is GAGVSQSPSNKVTEKGKDVELRCDPISGHTALYWYRQSLGQGLEFLIYFQGNSAPDKSGLPSDRFSAERTGGSVSTLTIQRTQQEDSAVYLCASSLGRVPATEAFFGQGTRLTVV.

The J gene is TRBJ2-1, the V gene TRBV11-3; tentative D call: TRBD1 (5 bases). Germline values: CDR1 SGHNT, CDR2 YENEEA. This CDR3 comprises 14 residues. The germline V and J ends were trimmed by 3 bases and 7 bases, with 13 bases remaining between them. Here the CDR3 reads CASSFGRALNEQFF. CDR3 DNA: TGTGCCAGCAGCTTCGGCAGGGCCCTTAATGAGCAGTTCTTC.

The V and J genes are TRBV9 and TRBJ2-1; maybe TRBD2 (5 bases). Germline V gene sequence: CDR1 SGDLS, CDR2 YYNGEE. The length of the CDR3 is 14 residues. The V gene lost 3 bases and the J gene lost 10 bases, with 17 bases spanning the gap. CDR3 amino acids: CASSAPTSTGEQFF. In DNA, the CDR3 is TGTGCCAGCAGCGCCCCCACGAGCACGGGGGAGCAGTTCTTC.

This chain links TRBV7-8 with TRBJ2-7, with D tentatively TRBD1 (5 bases). Germline V gene data show CDR1 as SGHVS and CDR2 as FQNEAQ. Trimming removed 0 bases at V and 2 bases at J, with 8 bases between. The CDR3 covers 14 residues. This chain's CDR3 is CASSLARAPYEQYF. The CDR3 nucleotides are TGTGCCAGCAGCTTAGCCAGGGCCCCCTACGAGCAGTACTTC.

This sequence joins TRBV7-8 and TRBJ2-3, with 10 positions matching TRBD2. The germline V gene has CDR1 SGHVS and CDR2 FQNEAQ. This CDR3 region has 16 residues. After removal of 2 bases from V and 1 base from J, the junction contained 3 bases not matched to a gene. The CDR3 loop is CASSLRGTSGTDTQYF. In DNA form, the CDR3 reads TGTGCCAGCAGCTTACGCGGGACTAGCGGCACAGATACGCAGTATTTT.

The CDR3 region is CASSATQGGADTQYF. Written as DNA, the CDR3 is TGTGCCAGCAGTGCGACACAGGGGGGAGCAGATACGCAGTATTTT. V and J are TRBV27 and TRBJ2-3; TRBD1 agrees at 8 bases. Germline-derived CDR1 and CDR2 are MNHEY and SMNVEV (reference sequence). V shed 5 bases and J 4 bases; nucleotides not matched to a gene: 8. This CDR3 region has 15 residues.

The CDR3 nucleotides are TGTGCCAGCAGTGAATATTTCGACAGGGTCGGCTATGGCTACACCTTC. It yields the protein CASSEYFDRVGYGYTF. This chain links TRBV25-1 with TRBJ1-2; 7 bases agree with TRBD1. There are 16 residues in the CDR3. Germline V lookup: CDR1 MGHDK, CDR2 SYGVNS. With V trimmed by 0 bases and J by 4 bases, 8 bases remained unmatched.

The chain employs TRBV27 and TRBJ2-7; the D gene is possibly TRBD2 (6 bases). Germline V gene sequence: CDR1 MNHEY, CDR2 SMNVEV (reference sequence). V lost 6 bases and J 9 bases, leaving 18 bases between the germline ends. This CDR3 comprises 13 residues. This CDR3 is CASSERVGIRQYF. The CDR3 DNA is TGTGCCAGCAGCGAGCGGGTCGGGATTCGGCAGTACTTC.

This sequence joins TRBV6-6 and TRBJ1-4; no firm D call. Germline V gives CDR1 MNHNY, CDR2 SVGAGI (reference sequence). With 3 bases removed from V and 0 bases from J, the gap between germline ends came to 11 bases. This CDR3 is built from 16 residues. CDR3 in amino acids: CASSYTSGATNEKLFF. Written as DNA, the CDR3 is TGTGCCAGCAGTTATACCTCAGGCGCAACTAATGAAAAACTGTTTTTT.

In nucleotides, the CDR3 is TGCGCCAGCAGCCCCCCGGGCACTGAAGCTTTCTTT. Translating gives CASSPPGTEAFF. The chain recombines TRBV4-1 with TRBJ1-1; D is unresolved. Germline-derived CDR1 and CDR2 are MGHRA and YSYEKL. The ends were cut back, 4 bases at V and 4 bases at J, with 7 bases in the middle. The CDR3 has 12 residues.

The chain recombines TRBV6-1 with TRBJ2-7; 9 nucleotides agree with TRBD1. The V segment lost 10 bases and the J segment 1 base; nucleotides outside the gene matches: 11. The germline V gene encodes CDR1 MNHNS and CDR2 SASEGT. The CDR3 is made up of 15 amino acids. In DNA form, the CDR3 reads TGTGCCACCGAGATTCCGGGACAGGGATCCTACGAGCAGTACTTC. It is translated as CATEIPGQGSYEQYF.

The chain combines TRBV4-1 with TRBJ1-2, with 8 nucleotides matching TRBD1. The CDR3 has 15 residues. Germline values: CDR1 MGHRA, CDR2 YSYEKL. Germline trimming cut 0 bases from V and 7 bases from J; bases unmatched to any gene: 7. The CDR3 spells CASSQEYQGASGYTF. CDR3 in DNA: TGCGCCAGCAGCCAAGAGTATCAGGGGGCGAGTGGCTACACCTTC.

V is TRBV11-3 and J is TRBJ2-3; D possibly corresponds to TRBD1 (6 bases). The length of the CDR3 is 13 residues. V was clipped by 2 bases and J by 3 bases, with 6 bases between them. Germline lookup yields CDR1 SGHNT and CDR2 YENEEA. The CDR3 region is CASSLQGTDTQYF. DNA of the CDR3: TGTGCCAGCAGCTTACAGGGGACAGATACGCAGTATTTT.

The chain links TRBV5-1 to TRBJ1-2; D gene uncertain. The germline gives CDR1 SGHRS, CDR2 YFSETQ. The CDR3 totals 12 residues. The V end was cut by 4 bases, the J end by 4 bases, with 8 bases between. This CDR3 is CASSPRSYGYTF. As DNA, the CDR3 is TGCGCCAGCAGCCCTCGGAGCTATGGCTACACCTTC.

This chain's CDR3 is CASSLPGSSGNTIYF. CDR3 sequence (DNA): TGTGCCAGCAGCTTGCCGGGGAGCTCTGGAAACACCATATATTTT. This chain links TRBV7-9 with TRBJ1-3; D uncertain. The V end was cut by 3 bases, the J end by 0 bases, with 9 bases between. Germline assignment: CDR1 SEHNR and CDR2 FQNEAQ (reference sequence). This CDR3 contains 15 residues.

The genes are TRBV7-8 and TRBJ2-2; possibly TRBD2 for D (7 bases). CDR3 length equals 15 residues. Germline CDR1 reads SGHVS; CDR2 reads FQNEAQ. Trimming stripped 8 bases from V and 4 bases from J, with 17 bases between. CDR3 coding DNA: TGTGCCAGCCATCCACTAGGGGGGGGCACCGGGGAGCTGTTTTTT. This sequence encodes CASHPLGGGTGELFF.

In this sample, this clone turned up once. This chain joins TRBV5-1 and TRBJ2-3, with TRBD2 identical over 10 bases. After removal of 3 bases from V and 4 bases from J, the junction contained 8 bases not matched to a gene. The CDR3 has 16 amino acids. CDR1 and CDR2 (germline): SGHRS, YFSETQ. CDR3 amino acids: CASSSGTSGVADTQYF. The DNA for the CDR3 is TGCGCCAGCAGCTCCGGAACTAGCGGGGTCGCAGATACGCAGTATTTT.